Shown below are 21 T cell receptor beta chains from a single sample sequenced in a study of early T cells in non-severe SARS-CoV-2 infection. TCRdb redid the calling of the 5' RACE reads with MiXCR, one entry per CDR3 protein. The sample records 66,000 or so distinct CDR3 sequences, about 10% being singletons. The sequenced sample consisted of whole blood. The receptor set was obtained from an adult who was a healthcare worker with PCR-confirmed SARS-CoV-2 infection or an uninfected control (not recorded which).

V usage is TRBV12-3 or TRBV12-4 and J usage is TRBJ1-1, with no clear D. V lost 3 bases, J lost 8 bases, and 16 bases lay in between. The CDR3 contains 14 residues. CDR3 sequence: CASSLRQTSTEAFF. The CDR3 nucleotides read TGTGCCAGCAGTTTGCGGCAGACTAGTACAGAAGCTTTCTTT.

This clonotype was picked up many times. J is TRBJ2-1 and V is TRBV20-1; D gene ambiguous. The CDR3 contains 12 residues. CDR1 is DFQATT and CDR2 is SNEGSKA in the germline V gene (reference sequence). V was clipped by 2 bases and J by 5 bases, with 7 bases between them. This CDR3 reads CSARRLNNEQFF. In DNA form, the CDR3 reads TGCAGTGCTAGACGACTTAACAATGAGCAGTTCTTC.

Here the CDR3 reads CASVDRYSEQYF. CDR3 nucleotides: TGTGCTAGTGTTGACAGGTATAGCGAGCAGTACTTC. The rearrangement uses TRBV12-5 and TRBJ2-7; weak D call: TRBD1 (6 bases). This CDR3 is 12 amino acids long. Germline CDR1 reads LGHNT; CDR2 reads FRNRAP. The V end was cut by 7 bases, the J end by 6 bases, with 13 bases between.

This chain links TRBV11-2 with TRBJ1-4; the D gene is possibly TRBD1 (5 bases). V lost 4 bases, J lost 7 bases, and 13 bases lay in between. The CDR3 covers 14 residues. Per the germline V gene, CDR1 is SGHAT and CDR2 is FQNNGV. CDR3 nucleotide sequence: TGTGCCAGCAGCTCAAACAGGCTAGGTGAAAAACTGTTTTTT. It translates to CASSSNRLGEKLFF. Full variable domain (rest looked up from reference TRBV11-2 and TRBJ1-4): EAGVAQSPRYKIIEKRQSVAFWCNPISGHATLYWYQQILGQGPKLLIQFQNNGVVDDSQLPKDRFSAERLKGVDSTLKIQPAKLEDSAVYLCASSSNRLGEKLFFGSGTQLSVL.

Many counts were recorded for this clonotype. V and J are TRBV9 and TRBJ1-1; D ambiguous. The CDR3 consists of 14 residues. V lost 2 bases, J lost 8 bases, and 16 bases lay in between. Germline CDR1 and CDR2: SGDLS and YYNGEE. The CDR3 DNA follows: TGTGCCAGCAGCGTGCTTGCGGAGGGAGCAGAAGCTTTCTTT. Translated, it gives CASSVLAEGAEAFF.

V and J are TRBV6-2 or TRBV6-3 and TRBJ1-1; no definite D call. Trimming removed 5 bases from V and 8 bases from J, with 15 bases in between. Germline values: CDR1 MNHEY, CDR2 SVGEGT. The CDR3 spans 13 residues. The CDR3 loop is CASSLHLQPEAFF. DNA of the CDR3: TGTGCCAGCAGTCTACACCTGCAGCCGGAAGCTTTCTTT.

This clonotype occurred a few times. The CDR3 bases are TGTGCCAGCAACACGGGGGGCGGCACAGATACGCAGTATTTT. Its translation is CASNTGGGTDTQYF. The V call is TRBV7-8, the J call TRBJ2-3; D might be TRBD2 (7 bases). Germline V gene lookup returns CDR1 SGHVS and CDR2 FQNEAQ. The CDR3 runs 14 residues. Trimming removed 7 bases from V and 1 base from J, with 12 bases in between.

This clonotype was recorded many times. The chain has TRBV5-1 and TRBJ2-1; 7 positions match TRBD1. Germline-derived CDR1 and CDR2 are SGHRS and YFSETQ. The CDR3 runs 15 residues. The junction had 6 bases not matched to a gene; V was cut back by 0 bases and J by 6 bases. The DNA of the CDR3 is TGCGCCAGCAGCTTGGAGGGGGCTGGAACCAATGAGCAGTTCTTC. Its translation is CASSLEGAGTNEQFF.

This clonotype has a count of ten or more. One end of the junction is discordant with germline, which a read error may explain. V is TRBV7-2 and J is TRBJ1-1; D not certain. The germline V gene has CDR1 SGHTA and CDR2 FQGNSA. This CDR3 is built from 14 residues. The CDR3 DNA sequence: TGTGCCAGCAGCTTCGGCACGGGTAACAATGAAGCTTTCTTT. Translation gives CASSFGTGNNEAFF.

The chain is built from TRBV4-2 and TRBJ2-1; 8 positions agree with TRBD2. J was trimmed by 8 bases and V by 1 base; bases with no gene match: 7. CDR1 is LGHNA and CDR2 is YNFKEQ in the germline V gene. The CDR3 spans 15 residues. CDR3 DNA: TGTGCCAGCAGCCAAGGGACTAGCCGAAATGATGAGCAGTTCTTC. As protein: CASSQGTSRNDEQFF.

This clonotype was seen repeatedly, ten times or more. This chain connects TRBV20-1 to TRBJ2-5; no definite D call. V lost 3 bases to trimming and J lost 2 bases, with 4 bases between them. The CDR3 is 11 amino acids. Germline lookup yields CDR1 DFQATT and CDR2 SNEGSKA (reference sequence). The CDR3 nucleotides read TGCAGTGCTAGGCAGCAAGAGACCCAGTACTTC. Amino acids: CSARQQETQYF.

V gene TRBV7-2 combines with J gene TRBJ2-7; 8 nucleotides align to TRBD1. Germline CDR1 and CDR2: SGHTA and FQGNSA. This CDR3 spans 13 amino acids. Trimming removed 4 bases from V and 2 bases from J; junction bases left unmatched: 1. The CDR3 DNA is TGTGCCAGCAGCTGGGGACAGGCCTACGAGCAGTACTTC. Residues: CASSWGQAYEQYF.

A word on this clonotype: The junction departs from the called germline gene at one end, perhaps through a read error. V is TRBV7-7 and J is TRBJ1-2; 7 bases match TRBD1. The germline CDR1 and CDR2 sequences are SSHAT and FNYEAQ (reference sequence). The CDR3 is 16 amino acids. The CDR3 sequence is CASSPPDRSSNYGYTF. The CDR3 nucleotides are TGTGCTAGCAGCCCCCCGGACAGGTCGTCTAACTATGGCTACACCTTC.

Ten or more counts support this clonotype. The chain recombines TRBV12-3 or TRBV12-4 with TRBJ1-5; no firm D call. V was trimmed by 6 bases and J by 7 bases, leaving 13 bases between them. The CDR3 consists of 13 residues. The CDR3 DNA reads TGTGCCAGCAGCACCTCAGCGGAGCAGCCCCAGCATTTT. Residues: CASSTSAEQPQHF.

This clonotype occurred many times. This CDR3 is CASSISGRRSTDTQYF. As DNA, the CDR3 is TGTGCCAGTAGTATATCGGGGAGAAGGAGCACAGATACGCAGTATTTT. The rearrangement uses TRBV19 and TRBJ2-3; possibly TRBD2 for D (5 bases). The CDR3 contains 16 residues. Germline V gives CDR1 LNHDA, CDR2 SQIVND (reference sequence). V was clipped by 2 bases and J by 0 bases, with 12 bases between them.

This clonotype was counted only a few times. The rearrangement joins TRBV12-3 or TRBV12-4 to TRBJ2-3; D is unclear. V lost 5 bases and J 5 bases, leaving 5 bases between the germline ends. This CDR3 has 11 residues. Here the CDR3 reads CASSPQDTQYF. CDR3 nucleotides: TGTGCCAGCAGTCCCCAAGATACGCAGTATTTT.

This clonotype has ten or more counts. This chain joins TRBV12-3 or TRBV12-4 and TRBJ1-5; maybe TRBD1 (5 bases). CDR3 length: 15 residues. V was cut by 7 bases and J by 6 bases, with 19 bases left in between. CDR3 nucleotides: TGTGCCAGCACCCCGACCGGGGGACTCGGTCAGCCCCAGCATTTT. Its translation is CASTPTGGLGQPQHF.

There are many counts of this clonotype. This chain links TRBV7-6 with TRBJ2-2, with 8 bases aligning to TRBD2. Germline loops: CDR1 SGHVS, CDR2 FNYEAQ. The CDR3 consists of 12 residues. V gave up 8 bases and J gave up 5 bases; unmatched junction bases: 1. The CDR3 sequence is CASRGGTGELFF. The CDR3 nucleotides are TGTGCCAGCCGCGGGGGGACCGGGGAGCTGTTTTTT.

This clonotype has just a few counts. The CDR3 region is CASGYSIRNTEAFF. CDR3 DNA sequence: TGTGCCAGCGGCTACAGTATCCGGAACACTGAAGCTTTCTTT. This rearrangement joins TRBV6-1 to TRBJ1-1; the D is unclear. Germline CDR1 reads MNHNS; CDR2 reads SASEGT. The CDR3 runs 14 residues. V was trimmed by 8 bases and J by 1 base, leaving 14 bases between them.

This clonotype was recorded at least ten times. This chain links TRBV20-1 with TRBJ2-3; 9 nucleotides line up with TRBD2. The CDR3 is made up of 14 amino acids. Germline V gene data show CDR1 as DFQATT and CDR2 as SNEGSKA (reference sequence). V trimming: 3 bases; J trimming: 2 bases; junction bases outside the gene matches: 3. The CDR3 DNA reads TGCAGTGCTAGGCTAGCGGGATACACAGATACGCAGTATTTT. This sequence encodes CSARLAGYTDTQYF.

This clonotype was observed a few times. The V gene is TRBV20-1, the J gene TRBJ1-2; no clear D gene. Germline CDR1 DFQATT, CDR2 SNEGSKA (reference sequence). The CDR3 totals 12 residues. The V end was cut by 3 bases, the J end by 6 bases, with 11 bases between. The DNA of the CDR3 is TGCAGTGCTAGTAGCCTGGGTAATGGCTACACCTTC. This translates into CSASSLGNGYTF.